This TCR beta chain is from a study of shared clonotypes between healthy human individuals. Notes on the study in general: In having few donors, the study represented limited genetic and exposure-history diversity. Rarefaction indicated that sorted-subset sequencing remained incomplete although depth was large.

This clone occurred a few times. No antigen is known for it. J gave up 9 bases and V 1 base, and 10 bases lay outside the gene matches. CDR3 length: 16 residues. Per the germline V gene, CDR1 is LGHNT and CDR2 is FRNRAP. Repertoires were generated with immunoSEQ multiplex PCR, while TCRdb's copy carries only in-frame clones and drops some. The sample has 600,000 to 750,000 clones; over 55% are singletons. The sequenced sample was memory CD4+ T cells sorted from blood. The subset denotes: CD45RA-negative fraction. This TCR was recovered from a woman between 25 and 40 years old in good health. The chain recombines TRBV12-5 with TRBJ2-1; 9 positions agree with TRBD2. The CDR3 coding sequence is TGTGCTAGTGGTTTGGCGTCTAGCGGGATTTCTCTTGAGCAGTTCTTC. This sequence encodes CASGLASSGISLEQFF.